These 9 T cell receptor beta chains originate from one sample sequenced in a study of T cells in Graves' hyperthyroidism and ophthalmopathy. TCR beta CDR3 region amplification was performed from RNA transcripts. Carried out on the TCR CDR3, a first-round RT-PCR used the HTBI primer set. TCRdb reprocessed the multiplex PCR reads with MiXCR, giving one entry per CDR3 protein. This repertoire shows hundreds of thousands of distinct CDR3 sequences, approximately 15% found once; its top ten account for 15% to 20%. The sequencing sample was made of blood. These receptors were obtained from a woman aged 18-35 years with Graves' hyperthyroidism.

The chain couples TRBV30 to TRBJ1-6; 11 positions agree with TRBD1. The CDR3 sequence is 15 residues long. Trimming took 0 bases from V and 7 from J; bases not matched to a gene: 2. CDR1 is GTSNPN, CDR2 SVGIG, per germline (reference sequence). CDR3 residues: CAWSVGTGGNSPLHF. In nucleotides, the CDR3 is TGTGCCTGGAGTGTCGGGACAGGGGGGAATTCACCCCTCCACTTT.

The chain combines TRBV29-1 with TRBJ2-1; 11 bases map to TRBD2. The V segment lost 3 bases and the J segment 0 bases; nucleotides outside the gene matches: 7. The CDR3 contains 17 residues. CDR1 and CDR2 from the germline V gene are SQVTM and ANQGSEA. CDR3 bases: TGCAGCGTTGAGGGACTAGCGGAGGGAAGCTCCTACAATGAGCAGTTCTTC. This gives the protein CSVEGLAEGSSYNEQFF.

This clonotype showed up just a few times. This rearrangement joins TRBV11-2 to TRBJ2-1; the D gene could be TRBD1 or TRBD2 (5 bases each). V was pared by 1 base and J by 4 bases, with 11 bases between. Germline CDR1 and CDR2: SGHAT and FQNNGV. This CDR3 region has 15 residues. The CDR3 DNA follows: TGTGCCAGCAGCTTAGTTGGGACGGAATACAATGAGCAGTTCTTC. Residues: CASSLVGTEYNEQFF. The full variable domain, its missing parts supplied by reference TRBV11-2 and TRBJ2-1, is EAGVAQSPRYKIIEKRQSVAFWCNPISGHATLYWYQQILGQGPKLLIQFQNNGVVDDSQLPKDRFSAERLKGVDSTLKIQPAKLEDSAVYLCASSLVGTEYNEQFFGPGTRLTVL.

This clonotype came up many times. The V call is TRBV3-1, the J call TRBJ1-5, with 7 positions matching TRBD1. Trimming cost V 4 bases and J 0 bases; bases outside gene matches: 6. In germline, CDR1 is LGHDT, CDR2 YNNKEL (reference sequence). The CDR3 loop spans 16 amino acids. The CDR3 DNA is TGTGCCAGCAGCCGGTCCGGGACAGCTAGCAATCAGCCCCAGCATTTT. It specifies CASSRSGTASNQPQHF.

This clonotype was detected many times. V and J are TRBV7-3 and TRBJ2-1; D is ambiguous. Per the germline V gene, CDR1 is SGHTA and CDR2 is FQGTGA. This CDR3 has 13 amino acids. V lost 5 bases, J lost 7 bases, and 12 bases lay in between. The DNA of the CDR3 is TGTGCCAGCAGCCCTCGAGGCGGTAATGAGCAGTTCTTC. Protein: CASSPRGGNEQFF.

This clonotype was seen ten or more times. The chain combines TRBV27 with TRBJ2-1; 13 positions match TRBD2. With V trimmed by 6 bases and J by 4 bases, 18 bases remained unmatched. Per germline, CDR1 MNHEY and CDR2 SMNVEV (reference sequence). This CDR3 spans 20 amino acids. The CDR3 here is CASSGLGKILAGGSYNEQFF. CDR3 DNA: TGTGCCAGCAGCGGCCTGGGCAAGATACTAGCGGGAGGGTCATACAATGAGCAGTTCTTC.

V and J are TRBV10-1 and TRBJ1-1; no reliable D call. Per germline, CDR1 WNHNN and CDR2 SYGVQD (reference sequence). V shed 8 bases and J shed 0 bases, with 22 bases lying between them. CDR3 length: 17 amino acids. The DNA of the CDR3 is TGCGCCAGCCAGATACAAGACTCACCGAGAATGAACACTGAAGCTTTCTTT. Translation: CASQIQDSPRMNTEAFF.

This clonotype was found many times. The chain recombines TRBV5-6 with TRBJ2-7; TRBD2 agrees at 11 bases. Germline CDR1 is SGHDT and CDR2 is YYEEEE. Germline trimming cut 4 bases from V and 0 bases from J; bases unmatched to any gene: 6. There are 16 residues in the CDR3. The CDR3 DNA follows: TGTGCCAGCAGCACGGGGGGACTAGCGGTCTCCTACGAGCAGTACTTC. Translation gives CASSTGGLAVSYEQYF.

This clonotype has more than one count but fewer than ten. The V and J genes are TRBV6-4 and TRBJ1-6; D possibly corresponds to TRBD1 (5 bases). CDR1 and CDR2 from the germline V gene are MRHNA and SNTAGT. The ends were cut back, 0 bases at V and 9 bases at J, with 18 bases in the middle. This CDR3 is built from 17 residues. The CDR3 DNA reads TGTGCCAGCAGTGACTCGAGAGCACCCCCGGGGCTTTCACCCCTCCACTTT. Translation gives CASSDSRAPPGLSPLHF.